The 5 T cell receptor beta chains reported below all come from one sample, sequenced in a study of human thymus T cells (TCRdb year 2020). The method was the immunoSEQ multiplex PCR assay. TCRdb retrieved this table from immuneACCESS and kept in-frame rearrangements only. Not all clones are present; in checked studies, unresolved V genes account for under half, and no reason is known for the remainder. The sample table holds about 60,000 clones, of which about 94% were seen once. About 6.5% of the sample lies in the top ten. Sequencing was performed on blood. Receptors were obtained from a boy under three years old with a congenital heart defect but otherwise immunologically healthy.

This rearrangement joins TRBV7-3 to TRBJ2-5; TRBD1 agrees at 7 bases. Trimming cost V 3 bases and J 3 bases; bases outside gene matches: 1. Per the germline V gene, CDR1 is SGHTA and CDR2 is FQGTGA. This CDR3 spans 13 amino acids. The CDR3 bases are TGTGCCAGCAGCTTCGACAGGGAAGAGACCCAGTACTTC. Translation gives CASSFDREETQYF.

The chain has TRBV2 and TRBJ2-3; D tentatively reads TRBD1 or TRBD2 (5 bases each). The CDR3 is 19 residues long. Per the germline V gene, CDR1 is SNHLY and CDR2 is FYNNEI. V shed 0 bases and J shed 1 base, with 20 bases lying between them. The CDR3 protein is CASSEAQRGAALGTDTQYF. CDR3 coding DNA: TGTGCCAGCAGTGAAGCGCAGAGGGGCGCGGCACTCGGCACAGATACGCAGTATTTT.

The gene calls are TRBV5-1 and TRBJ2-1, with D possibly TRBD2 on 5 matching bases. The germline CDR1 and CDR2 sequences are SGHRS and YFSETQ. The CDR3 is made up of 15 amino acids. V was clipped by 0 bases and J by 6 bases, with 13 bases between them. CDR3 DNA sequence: TGCGCCAGCAGCTTGGGCGGGTACGGGGTCAATGAGCAGTTCTTC. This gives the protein CASSLGGYGVNEQFF.

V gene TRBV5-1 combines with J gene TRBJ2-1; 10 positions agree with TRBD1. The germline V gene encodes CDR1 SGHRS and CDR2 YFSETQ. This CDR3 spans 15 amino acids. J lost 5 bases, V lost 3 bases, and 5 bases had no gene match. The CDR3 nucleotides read TGCGCCAGCAGCTGGACAGGGGGTTCCCACAATGAGCAGTTCTTC. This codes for CASSWTGGSHNEQFF.

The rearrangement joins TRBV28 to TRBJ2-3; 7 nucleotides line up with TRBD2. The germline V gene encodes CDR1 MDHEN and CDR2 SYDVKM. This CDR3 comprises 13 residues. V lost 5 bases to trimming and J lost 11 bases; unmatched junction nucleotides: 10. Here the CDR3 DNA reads TGTGCCAGCAGTGTGGCGGGAGCAATTCTGCAGTATTTT. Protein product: CASSVAGAILQYF.